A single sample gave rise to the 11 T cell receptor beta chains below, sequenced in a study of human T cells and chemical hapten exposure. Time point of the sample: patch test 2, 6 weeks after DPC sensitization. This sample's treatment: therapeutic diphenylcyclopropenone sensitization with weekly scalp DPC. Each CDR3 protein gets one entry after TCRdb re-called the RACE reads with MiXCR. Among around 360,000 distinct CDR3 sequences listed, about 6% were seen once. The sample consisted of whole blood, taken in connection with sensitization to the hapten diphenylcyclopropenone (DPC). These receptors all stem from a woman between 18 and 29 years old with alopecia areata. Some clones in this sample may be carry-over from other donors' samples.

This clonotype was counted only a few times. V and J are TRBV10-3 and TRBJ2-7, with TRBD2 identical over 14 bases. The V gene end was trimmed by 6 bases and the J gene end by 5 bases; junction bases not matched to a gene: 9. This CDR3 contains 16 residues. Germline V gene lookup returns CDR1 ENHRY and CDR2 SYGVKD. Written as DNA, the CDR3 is TGTGCCATCAGCGATGGACTAGCGGGGGGCAGCAACGAGCAGTACTTC. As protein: CAISDGLAGGSNEQYF.

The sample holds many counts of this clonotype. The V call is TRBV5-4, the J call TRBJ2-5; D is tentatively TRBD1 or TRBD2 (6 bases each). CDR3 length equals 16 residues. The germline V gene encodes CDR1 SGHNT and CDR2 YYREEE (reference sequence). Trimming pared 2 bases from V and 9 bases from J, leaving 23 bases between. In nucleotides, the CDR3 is TGTGCCAGCAGCTTTCCCTTGGGCGGACAGTCGGGGGCCCAGTACTTC. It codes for CASSFPLGGQSGAQYF.

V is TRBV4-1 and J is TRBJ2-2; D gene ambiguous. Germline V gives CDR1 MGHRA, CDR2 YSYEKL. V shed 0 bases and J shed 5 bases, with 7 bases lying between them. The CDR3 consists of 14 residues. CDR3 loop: CASSQESGTGELFF. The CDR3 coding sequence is TGCGCCAGCAGCCAAGAATCTGGGACCGGGGAGCTGTTTTTT.

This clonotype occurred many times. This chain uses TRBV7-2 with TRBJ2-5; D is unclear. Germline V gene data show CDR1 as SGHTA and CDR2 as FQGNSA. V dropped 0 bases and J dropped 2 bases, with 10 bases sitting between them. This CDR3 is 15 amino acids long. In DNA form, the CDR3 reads TGTGCCAGCAGCTTAGCCTGGGCTCCTCAAGAGACCCAGTACTTC. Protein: CASSLAWAPQETQYF.

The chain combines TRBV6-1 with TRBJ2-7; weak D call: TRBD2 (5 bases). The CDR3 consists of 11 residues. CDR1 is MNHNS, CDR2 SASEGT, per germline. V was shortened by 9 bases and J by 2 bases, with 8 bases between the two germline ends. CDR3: CARSGTYEQYF. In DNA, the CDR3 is TGTGCCAGGTCGGGAACCTACGAGCAGTACTTC.

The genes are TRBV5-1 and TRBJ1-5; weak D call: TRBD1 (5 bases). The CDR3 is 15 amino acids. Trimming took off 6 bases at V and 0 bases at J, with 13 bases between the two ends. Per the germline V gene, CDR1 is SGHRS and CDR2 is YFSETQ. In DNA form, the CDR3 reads TGCGCCAGCAAACCGGGACTTAGTAGCAATCAGCCCCAGCATTTT. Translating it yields CASKPGLSSNQPQHF.

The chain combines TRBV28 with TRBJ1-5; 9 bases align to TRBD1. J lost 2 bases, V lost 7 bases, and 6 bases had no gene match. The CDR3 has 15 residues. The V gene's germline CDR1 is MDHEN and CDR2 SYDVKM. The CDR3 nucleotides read TGTGCCAGCAACTCCGGGACAGGGCGCAATCAGCCCCAGCATTTT. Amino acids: CASNSGTGRNQPQHF.

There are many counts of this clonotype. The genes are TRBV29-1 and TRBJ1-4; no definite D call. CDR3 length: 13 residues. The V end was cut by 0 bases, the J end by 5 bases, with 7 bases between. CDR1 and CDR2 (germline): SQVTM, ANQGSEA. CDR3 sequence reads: CSVEDRVNEKLFF. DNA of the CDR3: TGCAGCGTTGAAGATCGCGTGAATGAAAAACTGTTTTTT.

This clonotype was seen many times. The CDR3 DNA sequence: TGTGCCAGCAGCTTAGCGCGTCCGGGTACTAATGAAAAACTGTTTTTT. Protein: CASSLARPGTNEKLFF. V usage is TRBV7-9 and J usage is TRBJ1-4; D call uncertain. CDR3 length equals 16 residues. Trimming pared 0 bases from V and 2 bases from J, leaving 10 bases between. Germline CDR1 reads SEHNR; CDR2 reads FQNEAQ (reference sequence).

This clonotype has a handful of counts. The CDR3 spells CASSIDRVGYGYTF. The CDR3 DNA follows: TGTGCCAGCTCAATCGACAGGGTCGGTTATGGCTACACCTTC. The chain is built from TRBV18 and TRBJ1-2; 7 nucleotides line up with TRBD1. CDR1 is KGHSH and CDR2 is LQKENI in the germline V gene. V lost 5 bases to trimming and J lost 5 bases; unmatched junction nucleotides: 8. The CDR3 is made up of 14 amino acids. Supplemented by reference TRBV18 and TRBJ1-2, the full variable domain reads NAGVMQNPRHLVRRRGQEARLRCSPMKGHSHVYWYRQLPEEGLKFMVYLQKENIIDESGMPKERFSAEFPKEGPSILRIQQVVRGDSAAYFCASSIDRVGYGYTFGSGTRLTVV.

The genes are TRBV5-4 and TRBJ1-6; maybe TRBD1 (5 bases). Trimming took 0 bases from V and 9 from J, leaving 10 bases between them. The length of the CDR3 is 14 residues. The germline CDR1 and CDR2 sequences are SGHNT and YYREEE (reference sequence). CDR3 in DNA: TGTGCCAGCAGCTTGGCCTGGGACGGTTCACCCCTCCACTTT. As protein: CASSLAWDGSPLHF.